Presented here are 2 T cell receptor beta chains from one specimen sequenced in a study of T-cell reconstitution after alpha-beta-depleted transplantation in children (dated by TCRdb to 2016 to 2018). The sample's treatment or condition label is to be understood as: allogeneic hematopoietic cell transplantation with graft depleted of TCRalphabeta T cells and CD19 B cells. Library preparation employed PCR. Sequencing took place on an Illumina HiSeq 2500. TCR libraries were prepared with molecular barcoding, using unique molecular identifiers to normalize TCRbeta repertoire quantification. TCRdb cleaned the public reads at Q25 with fastp, built clones with MiXCR and kept in-frame beta chains. Rows are combined by CDR3 protein, so each entry shows the most common genes and DNA. Recorded for this sample are about 830,000 distinct CDR3 sequences; approximately 15% of them occurred a single time. Jointly, the top ten make up around 5.3% of the sample.

The sample was PBMCs, mostly from graft donor cells, taken 360 days after TCRalphabeta/CD19-depleted stem cell transplant. The receptor source for this set is a male patient aged 5 to 17 who had a stem cell transplant for acute lymphoblastic leukemia, so the T cells may come from the graft donor.

The V and J genes are TRBV6-1 and TRBJ1-2; D unclear. Trimming took 7 bases from V and 4 from J, leaving 16 bases between them. Germline V gene lookup returns CDR1 MNHNS and CDR2 SASEGT. The CDR3 sequence is 14 residues long. The CDR3 is CASTRGTLSYGYTF. The CDR3 coding sequence is TGTGCCAGCACCCGGGGAACCCTCTCCTATGGCTACACCTTC.

Ten or more counts support this clonotype. The chain's CDR3 is CASSVRQTEGYTF. The CDR3 DNA reads TGTGCCAGCAGCGTACGACAGACTGAAGGCTACACCTTC. The chain carries TRBV9 and TRBJ1-2; the D gene is possibly TRBD1 (5 bases). With 1 base removed from V and 8 bases from J, the gap between germline ends came to 12 bases. Germline loops: CDR1 SGDLS, CDR2 YYNGEE. The CDR3 totals 13 residues.